The source of this TCR beta chain is a study of neurological immune-mediated disorders. Study observations and caveats: CDR3 amino acid sequences found in expanded clones were never shared across subjects, suggesting private repertoires in all groups. TCR clonal expansion peaked in HTLV-1-associated myelopathy patients and was lowest in multiple sclerosis patients.

This clonotype occurred many times. As yet, its antigen is unknown. CDR3 size: 12 residues. Germline V gene data show CDR1 as SQVTM and CDR2 as ANQGSEA. The V end lost 7 bases, the J end lost 2 bases, and 10 bases lay between the germline ends. The team produced cDNA through 5'RACE using 10-nucleotide random UMIs. TCRdb re-derived calls from the 5' RACE reads in MiXCR, one entry per CDR3 protein. The sample includes over 65,000 distinct CDR3 sequences, 2.5% to 3% of them seen just once. The unsorted libraries were produced from 2 million PBMCs held at -80 C. The sequence was collected from a woman aged 25 to 45 with multiple sclerosis. The chain carries TRBV29-1 and TRBJ2-3, with D hard to call. Sequenced sample: PBMCs. The CDR3 spells CSANAITDTQYF. The DNA of the CDR3 is TGCAGCGCAAACGCAATCACAGATACGCAGTATTTT.